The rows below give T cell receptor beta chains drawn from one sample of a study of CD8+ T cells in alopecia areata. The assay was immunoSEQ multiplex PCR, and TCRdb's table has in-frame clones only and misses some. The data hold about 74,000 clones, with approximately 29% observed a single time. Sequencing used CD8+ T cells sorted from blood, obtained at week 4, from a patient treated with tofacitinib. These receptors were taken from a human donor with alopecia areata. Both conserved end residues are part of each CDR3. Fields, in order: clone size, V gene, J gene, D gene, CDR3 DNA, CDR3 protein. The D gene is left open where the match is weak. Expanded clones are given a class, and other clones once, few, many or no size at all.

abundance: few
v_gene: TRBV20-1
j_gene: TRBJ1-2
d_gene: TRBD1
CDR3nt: TGCAGTGCTATGACAGGGGATGGCTACACCTTC
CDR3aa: CSAMTGDGYTF

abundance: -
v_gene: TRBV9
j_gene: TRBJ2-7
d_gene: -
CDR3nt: TGTGCCAGCAGCGCAGGGGTACGCTCCTACGAGCAGTACTTC
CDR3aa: CASSAGVRSYEQYF

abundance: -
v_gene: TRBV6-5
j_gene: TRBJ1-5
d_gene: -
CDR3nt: TGTGCTATAGGGCCGGAGCCCCAGCATTTT
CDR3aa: CAIGPEPQHF

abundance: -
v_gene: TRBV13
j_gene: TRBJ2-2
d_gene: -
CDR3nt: TGTGCCAGCAGCTTAGGACAGAGCACCGGGGAGCTGTTTTTT
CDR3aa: CASSLGQSTGELFF

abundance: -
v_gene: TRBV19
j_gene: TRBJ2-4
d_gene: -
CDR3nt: TGTGCCAGTAGTATATTGGGGGGGGACAGCGCCAAAAACATTCAGTACTTC
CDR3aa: CASSILGGDSAKNIQYF

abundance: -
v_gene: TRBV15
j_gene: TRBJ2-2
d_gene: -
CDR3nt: TGTGCCACCAGCTTTAACAGGGCGAACACCGGGGAGCTGTTTTTT
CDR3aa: CATSFNRANTGELFF

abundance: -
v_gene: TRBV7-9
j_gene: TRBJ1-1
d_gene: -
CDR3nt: TGTGCCAGCGCACCAGACCCGGGGACTTACACTGAAGCTTTCTTT
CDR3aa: CASAPDPGTYTEAFF

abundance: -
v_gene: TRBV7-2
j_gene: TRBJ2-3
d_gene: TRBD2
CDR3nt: TGTGCCAGCAGCTTAGCCGACCGTCTAGCGGTCCCCACAGATACGCAGTATTTT
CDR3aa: CASSLADRLAVPTDTQYF

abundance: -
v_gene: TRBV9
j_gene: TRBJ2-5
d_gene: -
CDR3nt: TGTGCCAGCAGTTACTCGACTAGTTGGCAAGAGACCCAGTACTTC
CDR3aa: CASSYSTSWQETQYF

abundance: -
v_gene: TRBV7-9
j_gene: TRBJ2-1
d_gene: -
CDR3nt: TGTGCCAGCAGCTTAGTAGGGACTGATCGGTTCTTC
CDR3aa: CASSLVGTDRFF

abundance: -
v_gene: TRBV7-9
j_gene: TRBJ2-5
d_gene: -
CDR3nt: TGTGCCAGCATGGCAGTGCGGGAAGAGACCCAGTACTTC
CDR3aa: CASMAVREETQYF

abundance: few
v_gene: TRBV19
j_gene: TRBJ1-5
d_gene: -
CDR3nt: TGTGCCAGTAGTCAACAGCCTAATCAGCCCCAGCATTTT
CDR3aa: CASSQQPNQPQHF

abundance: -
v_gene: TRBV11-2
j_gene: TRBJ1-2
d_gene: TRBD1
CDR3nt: TGTGCCAGCAGCTTAGATAGTGGACAGGGTCTCTATGGCTACACCTTC
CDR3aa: CASSLDSGQGLYGYTF

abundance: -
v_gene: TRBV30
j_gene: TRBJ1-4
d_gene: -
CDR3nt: TGTGCCTGGAGTGAGGATGAAAAACTGTTTTTT
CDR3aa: CAWSEDEKLFF

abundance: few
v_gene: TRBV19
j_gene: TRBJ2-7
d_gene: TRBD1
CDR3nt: TGTGCCAGTAGTCCCGGGACAGGGGGCTCCTACGAGCAGTACTTC
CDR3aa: CASSPGTGGSYEQYF

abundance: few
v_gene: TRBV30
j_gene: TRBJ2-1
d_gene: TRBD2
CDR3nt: TGTGCCTGGAGTGTCGGGGGGTACAATGAGCAGTTCTTC
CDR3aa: CAWSVGGYNEQFF

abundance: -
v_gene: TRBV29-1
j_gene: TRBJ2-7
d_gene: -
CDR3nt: TGCAGCGTTACAACCGTGGGGACCGCAGCCTACGAGCAGTACTTC
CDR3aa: CSVTTVGTAAYEQYF

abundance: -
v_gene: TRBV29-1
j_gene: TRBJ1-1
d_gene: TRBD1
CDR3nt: TGCAGCGTACCGGGGACAGGGGTTGAAGCTTTCTTT
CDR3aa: CSVPGTGVEAFF

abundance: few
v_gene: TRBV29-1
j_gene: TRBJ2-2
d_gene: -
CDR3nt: TGCAGCGTTCTCACCGGGGAGCTGTTTTTT
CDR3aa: CSVLTGELFF

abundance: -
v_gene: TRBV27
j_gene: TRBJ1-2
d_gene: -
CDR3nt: TGTGCCAGCAGTACCTACCAAGGAGGCTACACCTTC
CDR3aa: CASSTYQGGYTF

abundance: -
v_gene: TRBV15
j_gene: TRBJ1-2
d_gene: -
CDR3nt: TGTGCCACCAGCCACGCTGGGAGGGGCTACACCTTC
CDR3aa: CATSHAGRGYTF

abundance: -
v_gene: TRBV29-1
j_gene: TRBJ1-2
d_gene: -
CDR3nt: TGCAGCGTTGATAACACGCGGGGGGGCTACACCTTC
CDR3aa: CSVDNTRGGYTF

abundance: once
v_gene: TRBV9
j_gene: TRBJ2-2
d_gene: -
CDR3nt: TGTGCCAGCAGCGCCAGGGACCCCGGGGAGCTGTTTTTT
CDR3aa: CASSARDPGELFF